The entry below gives a single T cell receptor beta chain sequence along with its context. A single base separates this from a much larger clone, so it may be a read error. This sample was included in a study of control samples from healthy donors and cancer patients. The protocol was immunoSEQ multiplex PCR, while the TCRdb copy is restricted to in-frame clones and leaves out a portion. The repertoire holds 150,000 or so clones, with over 90% as singletons. The sample was blood. This sequence originates from a man in his fifties or sixties in good health.

CDR3 region: CASSETGGNQPQHF. Here the CDR3 DNA reads TGTGCCAGCAGTGAGACAGGGGGCAATCAGCCCCAGCATTTT. V gene TRBV6-1 combines with J gene TRBJ1-5; 8 nucleotides align to TRBD1. This CDR3 is built from 14 residues. Unmatched junction bases numbered 0, after V lost 3 bases and J lost 2 bases. Germline V gene lookup returns CDR1 MNHNS and CDR2 SASEGT.